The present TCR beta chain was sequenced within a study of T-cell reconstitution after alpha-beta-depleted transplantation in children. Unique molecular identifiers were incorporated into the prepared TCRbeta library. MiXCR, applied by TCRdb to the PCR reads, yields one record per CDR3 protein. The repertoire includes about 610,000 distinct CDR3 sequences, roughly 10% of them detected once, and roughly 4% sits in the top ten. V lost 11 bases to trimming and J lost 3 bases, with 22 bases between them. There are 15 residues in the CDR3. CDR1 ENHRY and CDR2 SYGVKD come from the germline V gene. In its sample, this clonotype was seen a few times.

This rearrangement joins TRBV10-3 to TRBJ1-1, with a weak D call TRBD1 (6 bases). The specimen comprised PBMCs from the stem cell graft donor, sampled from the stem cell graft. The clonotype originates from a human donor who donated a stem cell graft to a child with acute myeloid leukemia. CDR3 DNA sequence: TGTGCCTCCCTACCCGGTCAGGGGCGGGACACTGAAGCTTTCTTT. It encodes CASLPGQGRDTEAFF.